These T cell receptor beta chains were read from a single sample in a study of cytomegalovirus exposure and HLA in healthy donors. TCRdb keeps only in-frame clones here, not all; method: immunoSEQ multiplex PCR. Of about 280,000 clones detected, about 90% appear once; the ten largest clones hold less than 2.5%. Sequenced: PBMCs. These receptors originate from a woman aged 18-29 years in good health and CMV-seronegative. Each CDR3 is given with its conserved first and last residue. Fields, in order: clone size, J gene, CDR3 length, D gene, V gene, CDR3 DNA, CDR3 protein. D genes are given only for firm matches. Only some rows state a clone size, as once, few, many or a class for expanded clones.

>NA|TRBJ2-7|15|TRBD2|TRBV29-1
TGCAGCGTTGAAGGTGGGCGGGGGGTACAAGACGAGCAGTACTTC
CSVEGGRGVQDEQYF
>few|TRBJ1-5|14|NA|TRBV6-1
TGTGCCAGCAGTGAATTGGGGGGGAATCAGCCCCAGCATTTT
CASSELGGNQPQHF
>NA|TRBJ2-5|13|NA|TRBV7-3
TGTGCCAGCAGCCCACAGGGTACAGGAACCCAGTACTTC
CASSPQGTGTQYF
>NA|TRBJ2-1|16|TRBD2|TRBV4-1
TGCGCCAGCAAGAGGACTAGCGGGGGGGTAGGCAATGAGCAGTTCTTC
CASKRTSGGVGNEQFF
>NA|TRBJ1-3|15|TRBD1|TRBV27
TGTGCCAGCAGTTTATCGGTGGGACAGGGAAACACCATATATTTT
CASSLSVGQGNTIYF
>NA|TRBJ2-5|15|TRBD1|TRBV14
TGTGCCAGCAGCCCCCGGGGACAGGTCCAAGAGACCCAGTACTTC
CASSPRGQVQETQYF
>NA|TRBJ2-1|19|TRBD1|TRBV4-2
TGTGCCAGCAGCGTTCGGGACAGGGAGGAATTTAGGTCCTACAATGAGCAGTTCTTC
CASSVRDREEFRSYNEQFF
>NA|TRBJ1-2|13|NA|TRBV5-1
TGCGCCAGCAGCCCGACATCAAACTATGGCTACACCTTC
CASSPTSNYGYTF
>NA|TRBJ2-5|16|TRBD1|TRBV4-1
TGCGCCAGCAGCCAGGGGGGACAGGGGGCCCGAGAGACCCAGTACTTC
CASSQGGQGARETQYF
>NA|TRBJ1-6|13|NA|TRBV27
TGTGCCAGCGGACTCCAGGAGGTCTCACCCCTCCACTTT
CASGLQEVSPLHF